A single sample is the source of the 15 T cell receptor beta chains below, sequenced in a study of CD8 T cells in ankylosing spondylitis. Which antigens these TCRs recognize remains unknown. TCRdb itself ran the 5' RACE reads through MiXCR, one entry per CDR3 protein. Among more than 600,000 distinct CDR3 sequences listed, around a fifth were seen once. Notes on the study in general: A TCR beta motif made of about eight highly homologous variants seemed typical of ankylosing spondylitis blood.

Sample: blood, either unsorted or a sorted T cell fraction (not recorded which). All receptors derive from a male donor with ankylosing spondylitis.

The rearrangement links TRBV4-1 to TRBJ1-1, with D possibly matching TRBD1 (6 bases). V dropped 1 base and J dropped 1 base, with 13 bases sitting between them. Germline values: CDR1 MGHRA, CDR2 YSYEKL. CDR3 size: 16 residues. CDR3 loop: CASSQGGGRGNTEAFF. CDR3 coding DNA: TGCGCCAGCAGCCAAGGGGGAGGCAGGGGGAACACTGAAGCTTTCTTT.

V and J are TRBV20-1 and TRBJ2-2; 8 nucleotides agree with TRBD2. V gave up 0 bases and J gave up 5 bases; unmatched junction bases: 8. The germline V gene encodes CDR1 DFQATT and CDR2 SNEGSKA (reference sequence). This CDR3 is built from 16 residues. The CDR3 DNA follows: TGCAGTGCTAGAGATCTCCGGGAGGGAGTGACCGGGGAGCTGTTTTTT. Translation: CSARDLREGVTGELFF.

This chain uses TRBV7-2 with TRBJ2-1; D is ambiguous. The CDR3 has 14 residues. From germline, CDR1 is SGHTA and CDR2 FQGNSA. Trimming took 5 bases from V and 3 from J, leaving 11 bases between them. As DNA, the CDR3 is TGTGCCAGCAGCCAAGAGGCCTACTACAATGAGCAGTTCTTC. Its protein is CASSQEAYYNEQFF.

V gene TRBV4-3 combines with J gene TRBJ1-1; D is undetermined. The V and J ends lost 4 bases and 0 bases respectively, with 12 bases between them. CDR3 length: 15 residues. From germline, CDR1 is LGHNA and CDR2 YSLEER. The CDR3 nucleotides read TGCGCCAGCAGCCCCGGGAGACGGATGAACACTGAAGCTTTCTTT. Protein: CASSPGRRMNTEAFF.

This clonotype was seen only a few times. The chain is built from TRBV29-1 and TRBJ2-2; D possibly corresponds to TRBD1 (6 bases). The CDR3 contains 13 residues. Germline loops: CDR1 SQVTM, CDR2 ANQGSEA. Trimming removed 6 bases at V and 2 bases at J, with 10 bases between. The CDR3 sequence is CSVGAANTGELFF. CDR3 DNA: TGCAGCGTGGGGGCAGCAAACACCGGGGAGCTGTTTTTT.

This clonotype has a handful of counts. This chain links TRBV6-1 with TRBJ1-3, with unresolved D. From germline, CDR1 is MNHNS and CDR2 SASEGT. The CDR3 runs 15 residues. V was trimmed by 8 bases and J by 2 bases, leaving 16 bases between them. The CDR3 region is CASCVEGEPGNTIYF. Written as DNA, the CDR3 is TGTGCCAGCTGCGTTGAGGGTGAGCCTGGAAACACCATATATTTT.

The sample holds many counts of this clonotype. The V and J genes are TRBV12-3 or TRBV12-4 and TRBJ2-2; TRBD1 aligns across 9 bases. The J segment lost 0 bases and the V segment lost 6 bases, leaving 2 bases of the junction unmatched. The CDR3 runs 15 residues. The DNA of the CDR3 is TGTGCCAGCAGAAGGACAGGGGCGAACACCGGGGAGCTGTTTTTT. It encodes CASRRTGANTGELFF.

The rearrangement links TRBV6-1 to TRBJ2-7, with 12 bases that match TRBD2. The length of the CDR3 is 15 residues. V was clipped by 6 bases and J by 4 bases; unmatched bases: 7. Looked up from germline, CDR1 is MNHNS and CDR2 is SASEGT. CDR3 nucleotides: TGTGCCAGCAGCGGACTAGCGGGGATATTTTACGAGCAGTACTTC. It encodes CASSGLAGIFYEQYF.

This clonotype appeared a few times. The chain is built from TRBV20-1 and TRBJ2-7, with 8 bases lining up with TRBD1. This CDR3 spans 15 amino acids. CDR1 and CDR2 (germline): DFQATT, SNEGSKA (reference sequence). V dropped 0 bases and J dropped 4; count of bases not matched to a gene: 8. The CDR3 region is CSAREPGQGTYEQYF. The CDR3 coding sequence is TGCAGTGCTAGAGAACCAGGACAGGGTACGTACGAGCAGTACTTC.

This clonotype has just a few counts. V and J are TRBV12-3 or TRBV12-4 and TRBJ1-2; D is uncertain. The CDR3 totals 13 residues. Trimming left V 2 bases short and J 6 bases short, with 10 bases between. This CDR3 reads CASSLLLVDGYTF. CDR3 nucleotides: TGTGCCAGCAGTTTATTGCTGGTGGATGGCTACACCTTC.

The chain uses TRBV2 and TRBJ2-3, with 10 bases fitting TRBD2. The length of the CDR3 is 16 residues. V trimming: 2 bases; J trimming: 6 bases; junction bases outside the gene matches: 8. CDR1 is SNHLY, CDR2 FYNNEI, per germline. Here the CDR3 DNA reads TGTGCCAGCAGTGAATTGTCGGCTAGCGGGAGTGATACGCAGTATTTT. Translating gives CASSELSASGSDTQYF.

This clonotype has a count of ten or more. At one of its ends the junction is not consistent with the germline gene, which may arise from a read error. J is TRBJ1-6 and V is TRBV5-5, with TRBD1 identical over 12 bases. The CDR3 spans 14 residues. Germline V gene data show CDR1 as SGHKS and CDR2 as YYEKEE (reference sequence). The chain's CDR3 is CASSAGTGGSPLHF. As DNA, the CDR3 is TGCGCCAGCAGCGCCGGGACAGGGGGCTCACCCCTCCACTTT.

This chain joins TRBV5-6 and TRBJ1-1, with unresolved D. V shed 4 bases and J shed 7 bases, with 11 bases lying between them. Germline V lookup: CDR1 SGHDT, CDR2 YYEEEE. The CDR3 has 12 residues. The CDR3 sequence: CASSPLIGEAFF. CDR3 nucleotides: TGTGCCAGCAGCCCCCTTATAGGTGAAGCTTTCTTT.

This clonotype was seen more than once but under ten times. CDR3 loop: CASSEGGGPSTDTQYF. CDR3 DNA sequence: TGTGCCAGCAGTGAAGGAGGCGGGCCCAGCACAGATACGCAGTATTTT. V usage is TRBV25-1 and J usage is TRBJ2-3, with a weak D call TRBD2 (5 bases). The CDR3 has 16 amino acids. Germline values: CDR1 MGHDK, CDR2 SYGVNS. Trimming took 2 bases from V and 0 from J, leaving 12 bases between them.

The chain carries TRBV29-1 and TRBJ2-1; TRBD2 is a possible D gene (7 bases). Trimming left V 7 bases short and J 12 bases short, with 16 bases between. The CDR3 totals 11 residues. The germline V gene has CDR1 SQVTM and CDR2 ANQGSEA. The CDR3 DNA reads TGCAGCGGAAGGGAGGGGGAGGGGCAGTTCTTC. Its protein is CSGREGEGQFF.